This T cell receptor beta chain is from a study of vaccination effects on CD4 cells after COVID-19. With more than 9 days of culture completed, CD4+ T cells were isolated. Details on this clone: Antigen: not known.

The CDR3 covers 13 residues. Germline CDR1 is MDHEN and CDR2 is SYDVKM. Trimming removed 2 bases from V and 6 bases from J, with 7 bases in between. Libraries were prepared by immunoSEQ multiplex PCR; TCRdb keeps only in-frame clonotypes and omits some of them. The profile covers tens of thousands of clones, with 77% appearing a single time and about 1.9% taken by the ten largest. The sample consisted of CD4+ T cells from PBMCs cultured without peptide, taken before COVID-19 vaccination. This TCR derives from a human donor who received a COVID-19 vaccine. The rearrangement uses TRBV28 and TRBJ1-4; D ambiguous. CDR3 sequence (DNA): TGTGCCAGCAGTTTACGGGGAGATGAAAAACTGTTTTTT. Protein: CASSLRGDEKLFF.